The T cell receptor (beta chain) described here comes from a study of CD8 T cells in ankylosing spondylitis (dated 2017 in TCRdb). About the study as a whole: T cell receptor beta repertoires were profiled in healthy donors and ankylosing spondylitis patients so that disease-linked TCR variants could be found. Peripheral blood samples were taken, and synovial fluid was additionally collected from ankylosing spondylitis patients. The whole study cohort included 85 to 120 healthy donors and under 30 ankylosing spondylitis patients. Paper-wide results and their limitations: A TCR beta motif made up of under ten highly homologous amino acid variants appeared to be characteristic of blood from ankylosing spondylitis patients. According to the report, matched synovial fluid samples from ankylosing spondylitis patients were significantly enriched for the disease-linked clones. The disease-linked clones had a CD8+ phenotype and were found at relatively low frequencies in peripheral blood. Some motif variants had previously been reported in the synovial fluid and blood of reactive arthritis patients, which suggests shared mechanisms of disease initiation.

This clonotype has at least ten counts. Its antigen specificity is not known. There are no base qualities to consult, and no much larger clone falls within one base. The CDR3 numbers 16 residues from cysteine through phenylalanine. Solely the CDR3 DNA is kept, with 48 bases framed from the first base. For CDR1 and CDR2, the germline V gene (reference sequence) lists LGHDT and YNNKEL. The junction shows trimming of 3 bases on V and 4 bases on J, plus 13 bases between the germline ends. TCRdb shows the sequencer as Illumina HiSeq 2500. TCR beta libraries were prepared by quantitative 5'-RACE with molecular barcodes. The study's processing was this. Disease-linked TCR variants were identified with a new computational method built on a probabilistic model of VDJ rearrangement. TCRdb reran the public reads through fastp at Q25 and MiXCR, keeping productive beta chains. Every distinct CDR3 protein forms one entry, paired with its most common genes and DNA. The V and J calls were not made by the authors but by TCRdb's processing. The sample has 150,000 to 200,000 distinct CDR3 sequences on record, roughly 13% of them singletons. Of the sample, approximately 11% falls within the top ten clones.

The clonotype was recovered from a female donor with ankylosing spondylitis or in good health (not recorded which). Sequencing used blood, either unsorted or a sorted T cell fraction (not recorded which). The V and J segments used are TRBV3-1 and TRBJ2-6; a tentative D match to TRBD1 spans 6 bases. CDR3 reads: CASSQIPTGGANVLTF. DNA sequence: TGTGCCAGCAGCCAGATACCGACAGGAGGGGCCAACGTCCTGACTTTC.